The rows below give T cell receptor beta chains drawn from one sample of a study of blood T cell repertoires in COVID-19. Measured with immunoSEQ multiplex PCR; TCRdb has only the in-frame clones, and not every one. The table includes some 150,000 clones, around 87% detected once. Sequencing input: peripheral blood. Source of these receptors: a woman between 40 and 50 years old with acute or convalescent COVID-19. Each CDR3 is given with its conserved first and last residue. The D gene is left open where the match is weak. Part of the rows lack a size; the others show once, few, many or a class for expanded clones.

CDR3 DNA: TGTGCCAGTAGTAGAAGGGGGACACACAACTACGAGCAGTACTTC
CDR3 protein: CASSRRGTHNYEQYF
D gene: NA
J gene: TRBJ2-7
clone size: NA
V gene: TRBV19

CDR3 DNA: TGTGCCAGCAGAACCACAAACCGGACAGCTAGGGGCTACACCTTC
CDR3 protein: CASRTTNRTARGYTF
D gene: NA
J gene: TRBJ1-2
clone size: NA
V gene: TRBV27

CDR3 DNA: TGTGCCAGCAGTTACACGGCGGGAGGGCCACCCTACGAGCAGTACTTC
CDR3 protein: CASSYTAGGPPYEQYF
D gene: TRBD2
J gene: TRBJ2-7
clone size: few
V gene: TRBV6-6

CDR3 DNA: TGTGCCAGCAGCCCCAACTCCGGGACAGGGGCCCGCTACGAGCAGTACTTC
CDR3 protein: CASSPNSGTGARYEQYF
D gene: TRBD1
J gene: TRBJ2-7
clone size: NA
V gene: TRBV5-4

CDR3 DNA: TGTGCCAGCTCACCACAGAAGACAGGTACCTCCACTGAAGCTTTCTTT
CDR3 protein: CASSPQKTGTSTEAFF
D gene: NA
J gene: TRBJ1-1
clone size: NA
V gene: TRBV18

CDR3 DNA: TGTGCCAGCAGCCCGACAAACAGGGACCAGTTCTTC
CDR3 protein: CASSPTNRDQFF
D gene: NA
J gene: TRBJ2-1
clone size: NA
V gene: TRBV19

CDR3 DNA: TGTGCCAGCAGTGACGAGGGACTAGCGGGCAATGAGCAGTTCTTC
CDR3 protein: CASSDEGLAGNEQFF
D gene: TRBD2
J gene: TRBJ2-1
clone size: few
V gene: TRBV2

CDR3 DNA: TGTGCCAGCACCATCGACGGGACTAGTAGGTACGAGCAGTACTTC
CDR3 protein: CASTIDGTSRYEQYF
D gene: TRBD2
J gene: TRBJ2-7
clone size: NA
V gene: TRBV5-4

CDR3 DNA: TGCAGCGTTGAAAAAAGACAGGGCACCGGGGAGCTGTTTTTT
CDR3 protein: CSVEKRQGTGELFF
D gene: TRBD1
J gene: TRBJ2-2
clone size: NA
V gene: TRBV29-1

CDR3 DNA: TGTGCCAGCAGCTTGGATGGGCTAGCCAAAAACATTCAGTACTTC
CDR3 protein: CASSLDGLAKNIQYF
D gene: NA
J gene: TRBJ2-4
clone size: NA
V gene: TRBV5-6

CDR3 DNA: TGCGCCAGCAGCCGCAGACAGGGAACGAATGAAAAACTGTTTTTT
CDR3 protein: CASSRRQGTNEKLFF
D gene: TRBD1
J gene: TRBJ1-4
clone size: NA
V gene: TRBV5-1

CDR3 DNA: TGTGCCAGTAGTGGTAGCGGGGGAACACCTAGCACAGATACGCAGTATTTT
CDR3 protein: CASSGSGGTPSTDTQYF
D gene: TRBD2
J gene: TRBJ2-3
clone size: NA
V gene: TRBV19

CDR3 DNA: TGTGCCAGTAGTAAACTAGCGGAGGGGTGGGATACGCAGTATTTT
CDR3 protein: CASSKLAEGWDTQYF
D gene: TRBD2
J gene: TRBJ2-3
clone size: NA
V gene: TRBV19

CDR3 DNA: TGTGCCACCAGTGACCCCACAGGTCACTCCTACAATGAGCAGTTCTTC
CDR3 protein: CATSDPTGHSYNEQFF
D gene: NA
J gene: TRBJ2-1
clone size: NA
V gene: TRBV24-1

CDR3 DNA: TGTGCCACCATGGAGGTGAACACCGGGGAGCTGTTTTTT
CDR3 protein: CATMEVNTGELFF
D gene: NA
J gene: TRBJ2-2
clone size: NA
V gene: TRBV24-1

CDR3 DNA: TGTGCCAGCAGTTACACTAGCGGGATGTCCGAGCAGTACTTC
CDR3 protein: CASSYTSGMSEQYF
D gene: TRBD2
J gene: TRBJ2-7
clone size: NA
V gene: TRBV6-6

CDR3 DNA: TGTGCCAGCAGCTTGATGTCTAGCGGTATGCAAGAGACCCAGTACTTC
CDR3 protein: CASSLMSSGMQETQYF
D gene: TRBD2
J gene: TRBJ2-5
clone size: NA
V gene: TRBV5-4

CDR3 DNA: TGTGCCAGCAGCGTAGACGGGGAGCAGTACTTC
CDR3 protein: CASSVDGEQYF
D gene: NA
J gene: TRBJ2-7
clone size: NA
V gene: TRBV9

CDR3 DNA: TGTGCCAGCAGCGTAGGCGGAGTGAACACTGAAGCTTTCTTT
CDR3 protein: CASSVGGVNTEAFF
D gene: NA
J gene: TRBJ1-1
clone size: few
V gene: TRBV9

CDR3 DNA: TGTGCCAGCAGCAAGGGGGAGACCCAGTACTTC
CDR3 protein: CASSKGETQYF
D gene: NA
J gene: TRBJ2-5
clone size: NA
V gene: TRBV28

CDR3 DNA: TGTGCCAGCAGTCAACCGGGACAGGGATCCCATGAGCAGTTCTTC
CDR3 protein: CASSQPGQGSHEQFF
D gene: TRBD1
J gene: TRBJ2-1
clone size: NA
V gene: TRBV6-2/TRBV6-3

CDR3 DNA: TGTGCCAGCAGCTTGTTTAGCGGACTAAACACAGATACGCAGTATTTT
CDR3 protein: CASSLFSGLNTDTQYF
D gene: NA
J gene: TRBJ2-3
clone size: NA
V gene: TRBV5-6

CDR3 DNA: TGTGCCAGCAGTTTACTAGGCTACGAGCAGTACTTC
CDR3 protein: CASSLLGYEQYF
D gene: NA
J gene: TRBJ2-7
clone size: NA
V gene: TRBV28

CDR3 DNA: TGTGCCACCAGTGGAACGTCGCGCGGTACGCAGTATTTT
CDR3 protein: CATSGTSRGTQYF
D gene: NA
J gene: TRBJ2-3
clone size: NA
V gene: TRBV24-1

CDR3 DNA: TGTGCCAGCTCACCGGGCTCGGGAGTTCCCGGGGAGCTGTTTTTT
CDR3 protein: CASSPGSGVPGELFF
D gene: NA
J gene: TRBJ2-2
clone size: NA
V gene: TRBV18

CDR3 DNA: TGTGCCAGCAGCCAAGATATAAGCGACGGAACTTATGGCTACACCTTC
CDR3 protein: CASSQDISDGTYGYTF
D gene: NA
J gene: TRBJ1-2
clone size: NA
V gene: TRBV4-2

CDR3 DNA: TGTGCCAGCACCATACTAGCGACCCCCACAGATACGCAGTATTTT
CDR3 protein: CASTILATPTDTQYF
D gene: TRBD2
J gene: TRBJ2-3
clone size: NA
V gene: TRBV2

CDR3 DNA: TGTGCCAGCAGTATTACAGGGGCCCAAGAGACCCAGTACTTC
CDR3 protein: CASSITGAQETQYF
D gene: TRBD1
J gene: TRBJ2-5
clone size: NA
V gene: TRBV28

CDR3 DNA: TGTGCCAGCAGTCCACTCACAGGGGATTCACCCCTCCACTTT
CDR3 protein: CASSPLTGDSPLHF
D gene: TRBD1
J gene: TRBJ1-6
clone size: NA
V gene: TRBV6-5

CDR3 DNA: TGTGCCAGCAGTTCTGCAGGGTTGCGAGGCTACACCTTC
CDR3 protein: CASSSAGLRGYTF
D gene: NA
J gene: TRBJ1-2
clone size: NA
V gene: TRBV6-6

CDR3 DNA: TGTGCCAGCAGTAACCGGGACATGACCTACGAGCAGTACTTC
CDR3 protein: CASSNRDMTYEQYF
D gene: NA
J gene: TRBJ2-7
clone size: NA
V gene: TRBV6-5

CDR3 DNA: TGTGCCACCAGTGACTCCGGGACAGCGAATACCTATGGCTACACCTTC
CDR3 protein: CATSDSGTANTYGYTF
D gene: TRBD1
J gene: TRBJ1-2
clone size: NA
V gene: TRBV24-1

CDR3 DNA: TGTGCCAGCAGTTCAAATTCACCCCTCCACTTT
CDR3 protein: CASSSNSPLHF
D gene: NA
J gene: TRBJ1-6
clone size: NA
V gene: TRBV27

CDR3 DNA: TGTGCCAGCAGCCAAGGGATCACAGGGTGGAACACCGGGGAGCTGTTTTTT
CDR3 protein: CASSQGITGWNTGELFF
D gene: NA
J gene: TRBJ2-2
clone size: NA
V gene: TRBV4-2

CDR3 DNA: TGTGCCAGCAGCTCGACAGAGTACAATGAGCAGTTCTTC
CDR3 protein: CASSSTEYNEQFF
D gene: NA
J gene: TRBJ2-1
clone size: NA
V gene: TRBV2

CDR3 DNA: TGTGCCAGCAGTGAAGCGCGAGGCTATGGCTACACCTTC
CDR3 protein: CASSEARGYGYTF
D gene: NA
J gene: TRBJ1-2
clone size: NA
V gene: TRBV2

CDR3 DNA: TGTGCCAGCAGCGTAGCTAACCCCAAACACAGGGGTAACAATCAGCCCCAGCATTTT
CDR3 protein: CASSVANPKHRGNNQPQHF
D gene: TRBD1
J gene: TRBJ1-5
clone size: once
V gene: TRBV9

CDR3 DNA: TGTGCCAGCAGGGAGACAGGGACAGGCAATGAGCAGTTCTTC
CDR3 protein: CASRETGTGNEQFF
D gene: TRBD1
J gene: TRBJ2-1
clone size: NA
V gene: TRBV25-1

CDR3 DNA: TGTGCCAGCAGCCCCTGGACTAGCGGCTTCACAGATACGCAGTATTTT
CDR3 protein: CASSPWTSGFTDTQYF
D gene: TRBD2
J gene: TRBJ2-3
clone size: NA
V gene: TRBV5-4

CDR3 DNA: TGTGCCAGCAGCCGGGCTAGCGGGAGTCCCTCCTACAATGAGCAGTTCTTC
CDR3 protein: CASSRASGSPSYNEQFF
D gene: TRBD2
J gene: TRBJ2-1
clone size: NA
V gene: TRBV9

CDR3 DNA: TGTGCCAGCAGCCAAGAGTCTACTAGCGGCACTTACGAGCAGTACTTC
CDR3 protein: CASSQESTSGTYEQYF
D gene: TRBD2
J gene: TRBJ2-7
clone size: few
V gene: TRBV4-2

CDR3 DNA: TGTGCCAGCACGGCGACAGCAACCTACAATGAGCAGTTCTTC
CDR3 protein: CASTATATYNEQFF
D gene: NA
J gene: TRBJ2-1
clone size: once
V gene: TRBV27

CDR3 DNA: TGTGCCAGCAGTGAAGCGCCATGGCCTCGCTACGAGCAGTACTTC
CDR3 protein: CASSEAPWPRYEQYF
D gene: NA
J gene: TRBJ2-7
clone size: NA
V gene: TRBV6-1

CDR3 DNA: TGTGCCAGCAGCTTAGCGGGTAGAGGCTACGAGCAGTACTTC
CDR3 protein: CASSLAGRGYEQYF
D gene: NA
J gene: TRBJ2-7
clone size: few
V gene: TRBV7-9

CDR3 DNA: TGCGCCAGCGCCTACAGGGAAGGTGGGGCCAACGTCCTGACTTTC
CDR3 protein: CASAYREGGANVLTF
D gene: NA
J gene: TRBJ2-6
clone size: NA
V gene: TRBV5-1

CDR3 DNA: TGTGCCAGTAGTTTCCGGGGTGGGGAGACCCAGTACTTC
CDR3 protein: CASSFRGGETQYF
D gene: NA
J gene: TRBJ2-5
clone size: NA
V gene: TRBV19

CDR3 DNA: TGTGCCAGCAGCAAGGGGACAGGGGTTGCTAATGAAAAACTGTTTTTT
CDR3 protein: CASSKGTGVANEKLFF
D gene: TRBD1
J gene: TRBJ1-4
clone size: NA
V gene: TRBV3-1/TRBV3-2

CDR3 DNA: TGCAGCGTTGCCCAAGGGGGCCGTTACGAAAAACTGTTTTTT
CDR3 protein: CSVAQGGRYEKLFF
D gene: TRBD1
J gene: TRBJ1-4
clone size: once
V gene: TRBV29-1

CDR3 DNA: TGTGCCAGCAGTGACCCTAGACCCCGGGACAGGGGGCTCAATGAGCAGTTCTTC
CDR3 protein: CASSDPRPRDRGLNEQFF
D gene: TRBD1
J gene: TRBJ2-1
clone size: NA
V gene: TRBV25-1

CDR3 DNA: TGTGCCAGTAGTATTCTCGGGACAGCGGATGAAAAACTGTTTTTT
CDR3 protein: CASSILGTADEKLFF
D gene: TRBD1
J gene: TRBJ1-4
clone size: NA
V gene: TRBV19

CDR3 DNA: TGTGCCAGCAGCTTTGACAGGTTCTACGAGCAGTACTTC
CDR3 protein: CASSFDRFYEQYF
D gene: NA
J gene: TRBJ2-7
clone size: NA
V gene: TRBV7-2

CDR3 DNA: TGTGCCAGCAGTTTGCAGGGACTCGTTTCCTACGAGCAGTACTTC
CDR3 protein: CASSLQGLVSYEQYF
D gene: NA
J gene: TRBJ2-7
clone size: NA
V gene: TRBV27

CDR3 DNA: TGTGCCAGCAGGGGACAGCGAGGCACAGATACGCAGTATTTT
CDR3 protein: CASRGQRGTDTQYF
D gene: TRBD1
J gene: TRBJ2-3
clone size: NA
V gene: TRBV7-8

CDR3 DNA: TGTGCCAGCAGCTTAGGTACTAGCGGGGGTTACAATGAGCAGTTCTTC
CDR3 protein: CASSLGTSGGYNEQFF
D gene: TRBD2
J gene: TRBJ2-1
clone size: NA
V gene: TRBV11-2

CDR3 DNA: TGTGCCATTGGGAGGACAGGGGCATCCTACGAGCAGTACTTC
CDR3 protein: CAIGRTGASYEQYF
D gene: TRBD1
J gene: TRBJ2-7
clone size: NA
V gene: TRBV10-3

CDR3 DNA: TGTGCCAGCAGTTCCCTAATTCTCGGTAGCGACGAGCAGTACTTC
CDR3 protein: CASSSLILGSDEQYF
D gene: NA
J gene: TRBJ2-7
clone size: NA
V gene: TRBV6-2/TRBV6-3

CDR3 DNA: TGTGCCAGCAGCTTTACGGGGGGGTCCTACGAGCAGTACTTC
CDR3 protein: CASSFTGGSYEQYF
D gene: TRBD2
J gene: TRBJ2-7
clone size: NA
V gene: TRBV7-2

CDR3 DNA: TGTGCCAGCAGCCAAGATCCTCTAGTTAGCGATGAGCAGTTCTTC
CDR3 protein: CASSQDPLVSDEQFF
D gene: NA
J gene: TRBJ2-1
clone size: NA
V gene: TRBV4-2

CDR3 DNA: TGTGCCATCAGTCCCCCCCTAAAGAATTACAGGGGCCCCAATGTGGGCAATCAGCCCCAGCATTTT
CDR3 protein: CAISPPLKNYRGPNVGNQPQHF
D gene: TRBD1
J gene: TRBJ1-5
clone size: NA
V gene: TRBV10-3